These 18 T cell receptor beta chains share one sample of origin, sequenced in a study of T cells after yellow fever vaccination. TCRdb itself ran the 5' RACE reads through MiXCR, one entry per CDR3 protein. The sample includes under 150,000 distinct CDR3 sequences, about 15% seen only once; the top ten take around 46%. The material sequenced was CD8+ T cells sorted from PBMCs, taken 5 days after the yellow fever booster vaccination. The receptors stem from a man younger than 30 who received the YFV17D yellow fever vaccine.

This clonotype was observed a few times. The V and J genes are TRBV5-6 and TRBJ1-2; D remains unclear. The length of the CDR3 is 13 residues. CDR1 is SGHDT, CDR2 YYEEEE, per germline. Trimming removed 4 bases at V and 1 base at J, with 8 bases between. Here the CDR3 DNA reads TGTGCCAGCAGCCCGGGGTTTAACTATGGCTACACCTTC. This encodes CASSPGFNYGYTF.

This clonotype was detected a few times. The V gene is TRBV5-5, the J gene TRBJ2-7, with TRBD2 matching 11 bases. There are 17 residues in the CDR3. Germline trimming cut 0 bases from V and 2 bases from J; bases unmatched to any gene: 7. CDR1 and CDR2 from the germline V gene are SGHKS and YYEKEE (reference sequence). Here the CDR3 reads CASSLAPSGGFAYEQYF. The CDR3 coding sequence is TGTGCCAGCAGCTTGGCGCCTAGCGGGGGGTTTGCCTACGAGCAGTACTTC.

This chain connects TRBV7-2 to TRBJ2-2; TRBD2 aligns across 10 bases. V trimming: 8 bases; J trimming: 1 base; junction bases outside the gene matches: 13. Germline lookup yields CDR1 SGHTA and CDR2 FQGNSA. The CDR3 has 18 amino acids. The CDR3 loop reads CASGEVLAGDMNTGELFF. DNA for the CDR3: TGTGCCAGCGGAGAAGTGCTAGCGGGGGATATGAACACCGGGGAGCTGTTTTTT.

The V call is TRBV2, the J call TRBJ2-5; 10 bases are a match to TRBD2. V was pared by 1 base and J by 2 bases, with 1 base of the junction left unmatched. The CDR3 is 15 residues long. CDR1 SNHLY and CDR2 FYNNEI come from the germline V gene. The DNA for the CDR3 is TGTGCCAGCAGTGAAGAACTAGCGGGGCAAGAGACCCAGTACTTC. It encodes CASSEELAGQETQYF.

CDR3 region: CASSHNLLRDTNSPLHF. CDR3 in DNA: TGTGCCAGCAGCCACAACTTACTCCGGGACACAAATTCACCCCTCCACTTT. This rearrangement joins TRBV7-6 to TRBJ1-6; a weak D match, TRBD1 (6 bases). V was trimmed by 5 bases and J by 7 bases, leaving 21 bases between them. The germline CDR1 and CDR2 sequences are SGHVS and FNYEAQ. The CDR3 runs to 17 residues.

This chain links TRBV7-9 with TRBJ2-7; 7 bases line up with TRBD1. The J segment lost 2 bases and the V segment lost 11 bases, leaving 6 bases of the junction unmatched. The CDR3 consists of 12 residues. CDR1 is SEHNR and CDR2 is FQNEAQ in the germline V gene (reference sequence). The CDR3, as DNA: TGTGCCGTATCAGGGGGTGCCTACGAGCAGTACGTC. Residues: CAVSGGAYEQYV.

This clonotype was found many times. J is TRBJ2-7 and V is TRBV7-9; D not resolved. The CDR3 spans 14 residues. Germline V lookup: CDR1 SEHNR, CDR2 FQNEAQ (reference sequence). Trimming stripped 5 bases from V and 6 bases from J, with 17 bases between. This chain's CDR3 is CASSAPFWESEQYF. The DNA of the CDR3 is TGTGCCAGCAGCGCCCCGTTCTGGGAAAGCGAGCAGTACTTC.

The chain recombines TRBV5-6 with TRBJ1-1; D gene uncertain. Germline-derived CDR1 and CDR2 are SGHDT and YYEEEE. V was cut by 3 bases and J by 6 bases, with 12 bases left in between. The CDR3 totals 13 residues. The CDR3 bases are TGTGCCAGCAGCTACCTCCCGGGCGCTGAAGCTTTCTTT. Residues: CASSYLPGAEAFF.

The chain has TRBV4-1 and TRBJ2-5, with D perhaps matching TRBD1 (6 bases). The length of the CDR3 is 16 residues. Germline CDR1 reads MGHRA; CDR2 reads YSYEKL. Deletions cut 3 bases from V and 5 bases from J, with 19 bases between. CDR3 DNA sequence: TGCGCCAGCAGCCACCAGACAGGAAGGATCGGGGAGACCCAGTACTTC. Amino acids: CASSHQTGRIGETQYF.

The V call is TRBV4-1, the J call TRBJ1-6; D may be TRBD1 (5 bases). The CDR3 has 15 amino acids. The germline V gene has CDR1 MGHRA and CDR2 YSYEKL. Trimming removed 1 base at V and 8 bases at J, with 12 bases between. CDR3 in DNA: TGCGCCAGCAGCCAAGGTAGTATGGGGGATTCACCCCTCCACTTT. This encodes CASSQGSMGDSPLHF.

There are many counts of this clonotype. This chain uses TRBV15 with TRBJ2-5, with D tentatively TRBD2 (6 bases). The CDR3 totals 20 residues. CDR1 LNHNV and CDR2 YYDKDF come from the germline V gene (reference sequence). Between the trimmed V and J ends, which lost 5 bases and 0 bases, there was a span of 28 bases. The CDR3 DNA is TGTGCCACCAGCGGGACCGGGGGTGGCGGAGCAATCTTATACCAAGAGACCCAGTACTTC. Translating it yields CATSGTGGGGAILYQETQYF.

The chain joins TRBV6-1 to TRBJ2-7, with D perhaps given as TRBD1 or TRBD2 (5 bases each). In germline, CDR1 is MNHNS, CDR2 SASEGT. The V end lost 5 bases, the J end lost 4 bases, and 12 bases lay between the germline ends. The length of the CDR3 is 13 residues. In DNA form, the CDR3 reads TGTGCCAGCAGTCCGGTGGGGGATTACGAGCAGTACGTC. This encodes CASSPVGDYEQYV.

The chain carries TRBV7-2 and TRBJ1-1; TRBD1 aligns across 9 bases. The germline CDR1 and CDR2 sequences are SGHTA and FQGNSA. Trimming cost V 5 bases and J 8 bases; bases outside gene matches: 6. The CDR3 runs to 13 residues. CDR3 DNA: TGTGCCAGCAGCCCGACAGGGGGAGTAGAAGCTTTCTTT. It is translated as CASSPTGGVEAFF.

The CDR3 sequence is CASSVTSGGTGSYNEQFF. CDR3 DNA sequence: TGTGCCAGCAGCGTAACCAGCGGGGGGACCGGCTCCTACAATGAGCAGTTCTTC. The chain has TRBV9 and TRBJ2-1, with 9 bases lining up with TRBD2. The V gene end was trimmed by 1 base and the J gene end by 0 bases; junction bases not matched to a gene: 8. In germline, CDR1 is SGDLS, CDR2 YYNGEE. CDR3 length: 18 residues.

This clonotype was counted ten times or more. V usage is TRBV4-3 and J usage is TRBJ2-5; D ambiguous. Trimming took 1 base from V and 2 from J, leaving 11 bases between them. The CDR3 spans 15 residues. Per germline, CDR1 LGHNA and CDR2 YSLEER. This CDR3 reads CASSQGIGGQETQYF. CDR3 coding DNA: TGCGCCAGCAGCCAAGGGATAGGTGGGCAAGAGACCCAGTACTTC.

This clonotype came up a few times. The chain has TRBV4-1 and TRBJ2-6; D unresolved. The CDR3 sequence is 17 residues long. Trimming took 4 bases from V and 3 from J, leaving 16 bases between them. CDR1 and CDR2 (germline): MGHRA, YSYEKL. The CDR3 DNA sequence: TGCGCCAGCAGCCTATCGATCGGCCGGGTTGGGGCCAACGTCCTGACTTTC. Residues: CASSLSIGRVGANVLTF.

A few counts support this clonotype. This chain links TRBV6-1 with TRBJ1-5; tentatively, D is TRBD1 (6 bases). CDR1 is MNHNS, CDR2 SASEGT, per germline. There are 13 residues in the CDR3. Trimming cost V 6 bases and J 8 bases, with 14 bases left between them. In DNA form, the CDR3 reads TGTGCCAGCAGCTTGGACAGCCCTGAGCCCCAGCATTTT. This codes for CASSLDSPEPQHF.

The rearrangement joins TRBV20-1 to TRBJ2-1, with a possible D match to TRBD2 (6 bases). The CDR3 runs to 17 residues. CDR1 and CDR2 (germline): DFQATT, SNEGSKA (reference sequence). V lost 0 bases, J lost 0 bases, and 15 bases lay in between. The CDR3 coding sequence is TGCAGTGCTAGAGATCGGGTAGCGGCGAGCTCCTACAATGAGCAGTTCTTC. Protein: CSARDRVAASSYNEQFF.